These T cell receptor beta chains were read from a single sample in a study of cytotoxic CD8 clonotypes in ibrutinib-treated CLL. Some clones are missing from TCRdb's copy, which holds only in-frame ones; the method was immunoSEQ multiplex PCR. The sample records about 200,000 clones, 75% to 80% being singletons. The sample was PBMCs, taken after 12 months of ibrutinib treatment. Receptors originate from a human donor with chronic lymphocytic leukemia. Each CDR3 is given with its conserved first and last residue. Fields, in order: V gene, J gene, D gene, clone size, CDR3 protein, CDR3 DNA. D genes are given only for firm matches. Not every row has a clone size; where given, it reads once, few, many or a size class.

TRBV28	TRBJ2-2	-	-	CASSSRLEANTGELFF	TGTGCCAGCAGTTCCCGACTAGAGGCGAACACCGGGGAGCTGTTTTTT
TRBV6-1	TRBJ1-1	TRBD1	-	CASSEVRNQGDTEAFF	TGTGCCAGCAGTGAAGTCAGGAATCAGGGGGACACTGAAGCTTTCTTT
TRBV7-3	TRBJ2-6	-	-	CASSQGYSGANVLTF	TGTGCCAGCAGCCAGGGTTACTCTGGGGCCAACGTCCTGACTTTC
TRBV28	TRBJ2-7	-	-	CASSFALTLYEQYF	TGTGCCAGCAGTTTCGCGCTGACGCTCTACGAGCAGTACTTC
TRBV7-3	TRBJ2-3	TRBD2	-	CASSVAGRTDTQYF	TGTGCCAGCAGCGTAGCGGGGCGCACAGATACGCAGTATTTT
TRBV30	TRBJ1-4	TRBD1	-	CAWSGDRGGEKLFF	TGTGCCTGGAGTGGGGACAGGGGCGGAGAAAAACTGTTTTTT
TRBV28	TRBJ1-2	TRBD1	few	CASSFRDRASNYGYTF	TGTGCCAGCAGTTTCCGGGACAGAGCCTCTAACTATGGCTACACCTTC
TRBV7-6	TRBJ2-3	-	-	CASSPPTGAGFTQYF	TGTGCCAGCAGCCCTCCTACGGGGGCTGGATTTACGCAGTATTTT
TRBV5-6	TRBJ1-6	TRBD1	few	CASSLGQGISPLHF	TGTGCCAGCAGCTTGGGACAGGGGATTTCACCCCTCCACTTT
TRBV27	TRBJ1-6	-	once	CASSLGGNSPLHF	TGTGCCAGCAGCCTCGGGGGAAATTCACCCCTCCACTTT
TRBV5-4	TRBJ2-1	TRBD2	-	CASSLIAGGSNEQFF	TGTGCCAGCAGCTTGATAGCGGGAGGTTCCAATGAGCAGTTCTTC
TRBV7-9	TRBJ1-6	TRBD1	-	CASSLEGQAQSPLHF	TGTGCCAGCAGCTTAGAGGGACAGGCCCAATCACCCCTCCACTTT
TRBV5-5	TRBJ2-6	-	-	CASSLAAGANVLTF	TGTGCCAGCAGCTTGGCGGCTGGGGCCAACGTCCTGACTTTC
TRBV27	TRBJ2-7	TRBD1	-	CASSHGQDPLGEQYF	TGTGCCAGCAGTCACGGACAGGACCCCTTGGGGGAGCAGTACTTC
TRBV6-1	TRBJ1-1	-	-	CASSVRRSNTEAFF	TGTGCCAGCAGTGTCCGACGATCGAACACTGAAGCTTTCTTT
TRBV11-3	TRBJ2-7	-	-	CASSLGGRGTYEQYF	TGTGCCAGCAGCTTAGGAGGTCGAGGGACCTACGAACAGTACTTC
TRBV6-1	TRBJ2-3	TRBD2	-	CASSEVAGGTDTQYF	TGTGCCAGCAGTGAAGTAGCGGGGGGCACAGATACGCAGTATTTT
TRBV10-3	TRBJ2-5	TRBD1	once	CAIRPTGQGGFQETQYF	TGTGCCATCAGACCCACTGGACAGGGGGGTTTTCAAGAGACCCAGTACTTC
TRBV28	TRBJ2-5	-	once	CASTMVLSQETQYF	TGTGCCAGCACGATGGTCCTGAGCCAAGAGACCCAGTACTTC
TRBV10-3	TRBJ1-5	-	-	CATGKGNSNQPQHF	TGTGCCACCGGGAAGGGGAATAGCAATCAGCCCCAGCATTTT
TRBV5-1	TRBJ1-5	-	few	CASSLEWGQPQHF	TGCGCCAGCAGCTTGGAATGGGGTCAGCCCCAGCATTTT
TRBV5-1	TRBJ2-1	TRBD2	once	CASSAGTSASFSYNEQFF	TGCGCCAGTAGCGCCGGGACTAGCGCTTCTTTTTCCTACAATGAGCAGTTCTTC
TRBV11-2	TRBJ1-1	TRBD1	few	CASSLSGQGVTEAFF	TGTGCCAGCAGCCTATCGGGACAGGGGGTGACTGAAGCTTTCTTT
TRBV18	TRBJ2-1	TRBD2	-	CASSPRGTINEQFF	TGTGCCAGCTCACCACGGGGGACTATCAATGAGCAGTTCTTC
TRBV4-1	TRBJ2-1	-	-	CASSQDPTHGSYNEQFF	TGCGCCAGCAGCCAAGATCCCACCCATGGGTCCTACAATGAGCAGTTCTTC
TRBV5-1	TRBJ1-2	-	-	CASSLEGGVGGYTF	TGCGCCAGCAGCTTGGAAGGGGGAGTGGGCGGCTACACCTTC
TRBV15	TRBJ1-5	-	-	CATSRVQGRGNQPQHF	TGTGCCACCAGCAGAGTTCAAGGTAGAGGGAATCAGCCCCAGCATTTT